One and the same sample provided the 16 T cell receptor beta chains below, sequenced in a study of identical twins. From the 5' RACE reads, TCRdb called clonotypes with MiXCR, one entry per CDR3 protein. The profile shows 470,000 or so distinct CDR3 sequences, more than 20% of them singletons. This sample also appeared in a second study, on T cells expressing NK-cell markers.

Sequencing was performed on CD4+ T cells sorted from blood. The receptor set was obtained from a woman aged 18-29 years in good health.

The chain uses TRBV20-1 and TRBJ2-3; tentatively, D is TRBD1 or TRBD2 (7 bases each). The germline V gene encodes CDR1 DFQATT and CDR2 SNEGSKA (reference sequence). V was clipped by 7 bases and J by 2 bases, with 19 bases between them. There are 15 residues in the CDR3. The CDR3 DNA reads as TGCAGTGGAGGGGGCGGGAGACCCACCACAGATACGCAGTATTTT. Protein: CSGGGGRPTTDTQYF.

The chain links TRBV12-3 or TRBV12-4 to TRBJ2-5, with D hard to call. This CDR3 is built from 13 residues. Trimming took off 4 bases at V and 3 bases at J, with 9 bases between the two ends. In DNA form, the CDR3 reads TGTGCCAGCAGTTACAACTTGGAAGAGACCCAGTACTTC. Translating gives CASSYNLEETQYF.

The V and J genes are TRBV12-3 or TRBV12-4 and TRBJ1-4, with D hard to call. The V end lost 4 bases, the J end lost 1 base, and 7 bases lay between the germline ends. The length of the CDR3 is 14 residues. The CDR3, as DNA: TGTGCCAGCAGTTCTCTAGGAACTAATGAAAAACTGTTTTTT. This translates into CASSSLGTNEKLFF.

This clonotype was counted only a few times. The chain links TRBV5-1 to TRBJ2-7; 8 positions match TRBD1. V trimming: 5 bases; J trimming: 0 bases; junction bases outside the gene matches: 7. Germline CDR1 SGHRS, CDR2 YFSETQ. The CDR3 contains 15 residues. The CDR3 spells CASRPRTGSSYEQYF. CDR3 DNA: TGCGCCAGCAGGCCAAGGACAGGGAGCTCCTACGAGCAGTACTTC.

The V call is TRBV11-3, the J call TRBJ1-2; the D gene is possibly TRBD1 (5 bases). The CDR3 extends over 15 amino acids. Trimming left V 2 bases short and J 2 bases short, with 12 bases between. Germline V CDR1 and CDR2: SGHNT, YENEEA. The CDR3 nucleotides read TGTGCCAGCAGCTTAAGCCAGGGTTTCAACTATGGCTACACCTTC. Residues: CASSLSQGFNYGYTF. Full variable domain (remainder filled in from reference TRBV11-3 and TRBJ1-2): EAGVVQSPRYKIIEKKQPVAFWCNPISGHNTLYWYLQNLGQGPELLIRYENEEAVDDSQLPKDRFSAERLKGVDSTLKIQPAELGDSAVYLCASSLSQGFNYGYTFGSGTRLTVV.

This clonotype has a handful of counts. The chain couples TRBV5-1 to TRBJ1-1; 7 bases line up with TRBD1. Germline CDR1 and CDR2: SGHRS and YFSETQ. Unmatched junction bases numbered 5, after V lost 4 bases and J lost 2 bases. The CDR3 consists of 14 residues. CDR3 DNA sequence: TGCGCCAGCAGCCAAACAGGGGACAACACTGAAGCTTTCTTT. As protein: CASSQTGDNTEAFF.

The V gene is TRBV6-6, the J gene TRBJ2-7; 7 bases map to TRBD1. The ends lost 11 bases at V and 4 bases at J; junction bases unmatched: 8. Germline V lookup: CDR1 MNHNY, CDR2 SVGAGI (reference sequence). The CDR3 consists of 12 residues. CDR3 loop: CAHGDSRYEQYF. The DNA for the CDR3 is TGTGCCCACGGGGACAGCAGGTACGAGCAGTACTTC.

Comment on this clonotype: This could be a read error, since a much larger clone is one nucleotide away. The V call is TRBV12-3 or TRBV12-4, the J call TRBJ2-2, with D hard to call. The CDR3 is 14 amino acids. Trimming removed 2 bases from V and 4 bases from J, with 8 bases in between. DNA of the CDR3: TGTGCCAGCAGTTTAACTGGGATCACCGGGGAGCTGTTTTTT. Translated: CASSLTGITGELFF.

This clonotype has only a few counts. The chain combines TRBV12-5 with TRBJ1-2; the D is unclear. Germline CDR1 reads LGHNT; CDR2 reads FRNRAP. The length of the CDR3 is 12 residues. The ends were cut back, 8 bases at V and 2 bases at J, with 9 bases in the middle. For the CDR3, the DNA is TGTGCTAGTTCTTGGACGAACTATGGCTACACCTTC. This encodes CASSWTNYGYTF.

The chain carries TRBV29-1 and TRBJ2-5; D not resolved. V was clipped by 4 bases and J by 0 bases, with 6 bases between them. The CDR3 runs to 12 residues. The V gene's germline CDR1 is SQVTM and CDR2 ANQGSEA. CDR3 nucleotides: TGCAGCGTTGCTGTAGACCAAGAGACCCAGTACTTC. Its translation: CSVAVDQETQYF.

This clonotype turned up a few times. CDR3 sequence (DNA): TGCGCCAGCAGCCGGGACCCCGACACAGATACGCAGTATTTT. Residues: CASSRDPDTDTQYF. This chain connects TRBV5-1 to TRBJ2-3; D tentatively reads TRBD1 or TRBD2 (5 bases each). CDR3 size: 14 residues. Deletions cut 4 bases from V and 2 bases from J, with 11 bases between. Per the germline V gene, CDR1 is SGHRS and CDR2 is YFSETQ.

The sample holds many counts of this clonotype. The rearrangement links TRBV5-1 to TRBJ2-7; 7 bases fit TRBD1. The CDR3 length is 13 residues. CDR1 is SGHRS and CDR2 is YFSETQ in the germline V gene. Unmatched junction bases numbered 4, after V lost 4 bases and J lost 3 bases. The CDR3, as DNA: TGCGCCAGCAGCCTACGGGACAGCTACGAGCAGTACTTC. Translating gives CASSLRDSYEQYF.

This chain joins TRBV30 and TRBJ2-3, with D possibly matching TRBD1 (6 bases). Germline assignment: CDR1 GTSNPN and CDR2 SVGIG (reference sequence). The CDR3 covers 15 residues. Trimming removed 0 bases at V and 0 bases at J, with 10 bases between. The CDR3 is CAWSVGGPSTDTQYF. The CDR3 region has the DNA TGTGCCTGGAGTGTAGGGGGACCCAGCACAGATACGCAGTATTTT.

The V and J genes are TRBV5-1 and TRBJ2-5; D unclear. CDR1 SGHRS and CDR2 YFSETQ come from the germline V gene. V was clipped by 2 bases and J by 5 bases, with 7 bases between them. This CDR3 spans 12 amino acids. The CDR3 region has the DNA TGCGCCAGCAGCTTAGGGCTTGAGACCCAGTACTTC. Protein sequence: CASSLGLETQYF. The full variable domain, its missing parts supplied by reference TRBV5-1 and TRBJ2-5, is KAGVTQTPRYLIKTRGQQVTLSCSPISGHRSVSWYQQTPGQGLQFLFEYFSETQRNKGNFPGRFSGRQFSNSRSEMNVSTLELGDSALYLCASSLGLETQYFGPGTRLLVL.

This clonotype showed up just once. The chain recombines TRBV4-2 with TRBJ2-7; 8 bases align to TRBD1. Germline V gene sequence: CDR1 LGHNA, CDR2 YNFKEQ. The CDR3 has 14 residues. V trimming: 1 base; J trimming: 6 bases; junction bases outside the gene matches: 5. In DNA, the CDR3 is TGTGCCAGCAGCCAAGCGGGACAGGCCTCCGAGCAGTACTTC. It translates to CASSQAGQASEQYF.

The chain carries TRBV11-2 and TRBJ2-1; no definite D call. This CDR3 region has 15 residues. V was shortened by 1 base and J by 9 bases, with 16 bases between the two germline ends. Germline CDR1 reads SGHAT; CDR2 reads FQNNGV. Written as DNA, the CDR3 is TGTGCCAGCAGCTTAGTACAACATCGGAACAGTGAGCAGTTCTTC. This sequence encodes CASSLVQHRNSEQFF.